The clone carrying this T cell receptor beta chain was seen more than once but under ten times. Germline V gene sequence: CDR1 SGHRS, CDR2 YFSETQ. The length of the CDR3 is 15 residues. Trimming cost V 0 bases and J 5 bases, with 11 bases left between them. MiXCR, run by TCRdb on the RT-PCR reads, gives a single entry per CDR3 protein. Of 550,000 to 750,000 distinct CDR3 sequences in the sample, 14% were seen once. Specimen: memory CD4+ T cells from blood. The rearrangement uses TRBV5-1 and TRBJ2-2; TRBD2 might be the D (7 bases). This clonotype was obtained from a female donor in good health, serving as a healthy control. CDR3 bases: TGCGCCAGCAGCTTGGCGGGGGGCCAGACCGGGGAGCTGTTTTTT. Residues: CASSLAGGQTGELFF.